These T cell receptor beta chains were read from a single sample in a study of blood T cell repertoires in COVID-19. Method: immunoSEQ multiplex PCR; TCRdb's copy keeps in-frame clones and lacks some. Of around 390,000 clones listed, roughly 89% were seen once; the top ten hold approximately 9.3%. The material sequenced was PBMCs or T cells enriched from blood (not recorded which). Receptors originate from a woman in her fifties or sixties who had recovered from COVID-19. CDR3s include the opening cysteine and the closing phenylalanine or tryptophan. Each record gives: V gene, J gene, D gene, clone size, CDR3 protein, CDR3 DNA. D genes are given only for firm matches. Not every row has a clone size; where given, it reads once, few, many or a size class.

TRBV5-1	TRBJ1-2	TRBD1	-	CASSLERPGGLGYTF	TGCGCCAGCAGCTTGGAGAGGCCAGGGGGACTGGGCTACACCTTC
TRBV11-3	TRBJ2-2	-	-	CASSLGVQGYTGELFF	TGTGCCAGCAGCTTAGGGGTTCAGGGATATACCGGGGAGCTGTTTTTT
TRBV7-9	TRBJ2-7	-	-	CASSPTGSSEQYF	TGTGCCAGCAGCCCTACAGGGTCGAGCGAGCAGTACTTC
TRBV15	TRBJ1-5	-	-	CATSRTGGGNQPQHF	TGTGCCACCAGCAGGACCGGCGGGGGCAATCAGCCCCAGCATTTT
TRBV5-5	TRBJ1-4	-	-	CASSLSGWTANEKLFF	TGTGCCAGCAGCCTCAGCGGTTGGACGGCTAATGAAAAACTGTTTTTT
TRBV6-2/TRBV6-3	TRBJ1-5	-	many	CASSYENRAGNQPQHF	TGTGCCAGCAGTTACGAGAACAGGGCCGGTAATCAGCCCCAGCATTTT
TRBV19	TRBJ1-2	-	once	CASSLELNYGYTF	TGTGCCAGTAGCTTGGAGCTAAACTATGGCTACACCTTC
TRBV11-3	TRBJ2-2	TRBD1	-	CASSSPRDRATGELFF	TGTGCCAGCAGCTCTCCGAGGGACAGAGCCACCGGGGAGCTGTTTTTT
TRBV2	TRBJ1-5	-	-	CASSREPNQPQHF	TGTGCCAGCAGTAGAGAGCCCAATCAGCCCCAGCATTTT
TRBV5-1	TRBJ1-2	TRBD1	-	CASSPGQHYGYTF	TGCGCCAGCAGCCCGGGACAGCACTATGGCTACACCTTC
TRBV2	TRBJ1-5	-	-	CASSGSSQPQHF	TGTGCCAGCAGTGGTTCCAGTCAGCCCCAGCATTTT
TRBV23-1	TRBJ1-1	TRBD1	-	CASSRQGLMNTEAFF	TGCGCCAGCAGTCGACAGGGCTTAATGAACACTGAAGCTTTCTTT
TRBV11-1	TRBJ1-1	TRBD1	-	CASSFRGTNTEAFF	TGTGCCAGCAGCTTCAGGGGGACGAACACTGAAGCTTTCTTT
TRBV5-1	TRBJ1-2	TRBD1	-	CASSYQPGQGAEGYTF	TGCGCCAGCAGCTACCAACCGGGACAGGGGGCGGAAGGCTACACCTTC
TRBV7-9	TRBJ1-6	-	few	CASQNQGRSYNSPLHF	TGTGCCAGCCAAAACCAGGGGCGCTCCTATAATTCACCCCTCCACTTT
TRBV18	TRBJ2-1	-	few	CASSLERQPYNEQFF	TGTGCCAGCTCCCTCGAGAGACAGCCTTACAATGAGCAGTTCTTC